The table lists the clone carrying this T cell receptor beta chain with a few counts. The sample comes from a study of T-cell reconstitution after alpha-beta-depleted transplantation in children. The authors prepared the TCRbeta library with unique molecular identifiers. TCRdb called the PCR reads again in MiXCR, with one record for every CDR3 protein. The data show approximately 340,000 distinct CDR3 sequences, with about a tenth seen just once and 2% to 3% held by the top ten. The germline CDR1 and CDR2 sequences are DFQATT and SNEGSKA (reference sequence). Trimming cost V 1 base and J 6 bases, with 16 bases left between them. CDR3 size: 14 residues.

The source material was PBMCs from the stem cell graft donor, sampled from the stem cell graft. This TCR was recovered from a human donor who donated a stem cell graft to a child with acute lymphoblastic leukemia. The chain has TRBV20-1 and TRBJ2-7; tentatively, D is TRBD2 (7 bases). The CDR3 loop is CSARGGAGVPEQYF. CDR3 nucleotides: TGCAGTGCTAGAGGGGGGGCGGGAGTACCCGAGCAGTACTTC.